The 18 T cell receptor beta chains listed next were all sequenced from one sample in a study of memory CD4+ T cells and cytomegalovirus serostatus (dated by TCRdb to the late 2010s). Single viable CD3+CD4+CD8-CD45RO+ cells were sorted as memory CD4+ T cells on a FACSAria II. The library came from the immunoSEQ multiplex PCR assay. What TCRdb holds here is the immuneACCESS table cut down to in-frame rearrangements. Part of the clones is not present; checked against another copy, under half of the missing clones reflect an unresolved V gene, and the others are unexplained. The sample table shows tens of thousands of clones, and 79% are seen once. The ten largest clonotypes hold more than 0.95% of the sample. Specimen: memory CD4+ T cells from blood. These receptors all stem from an adult in good health and CMV-seronegative.

The chain couples TRBV18 to TRBJ1-1, with D perhaps TRBD1 (5 bases). V was pared by 7 bases and J by 5 bases, with 17 bases between. Germline CDR1 is KGHSH and CDR2 is LQKENI. This CDR3 is 14 amino acids long. CDR3 protein: CASYTGGVGTEAFF. In DNA, the CDR3 is TGTGCCAGCTACACAGGCGGGGTGGGGACTGAAGCTTTCTTT.

This clone was counted only a few times. The chain is built from TRBV4-2 and TRBJ1-1; no firm D call. Germline V CDR1 and CDR2: LGHNA, YNFKEQ. This CDR3 is 12 amino acids long. Trimming shortened V by 6 bases and J by 3 bases, and 8 bases separated the two germline ends. CDR3 protein: CASRGRDTEAFF. The CDR3, as DNA: TGTGCCAGCAGGGGTCGAGACACTGAAGCTTTCTTT.

The gene calls are TRBV5-3 and TRBJ1-5; 7 nucleotides align to TRBD1. TRBV5-3 counts as an open reading frame of uncertain function. V shed 3 bases and J 2 bases; nucleotides not matched to a gene: 8. The CDR3 spans 16 residues. CDR3 sequence: CARSSEGTERNQPQHF. CDR3 coding DNA: TGTGCCAGAAGCTCCGAAGGGACAGAACGCAATCAGCCCCAGCATTTT.

The V and J genes are TRBV18 and TRBJ2-6, with 7 bases identical to TRBD2. J lost 9 bases, V lost 6 bases, and 11 bases had no gene match. The CDR3 consists of 15 residues. CDR1 KGHSH and CDR2 LQKENI come from the germline V gene. CDR3 protein: CASSPRSGLGNVLTF. As DNA, the CDR3 is TGTGCCAGCTCCCCTCGTAGCGGACTAGGCAACGTCCTGACTTTC. The full variable domain, in which reference TRBV18 and TRBJ2-6 provide the parts outside the CDR3, is NAGVMQNPRHLVRRRGQEARLRCSPMKGHSHVYWYRQLPEEGLKFMVYLQKENIIDESGMPKERFSAEFPKEGPSILRIQQVVRGDSAAYFCASSPRSGLGNVLTFGAGSRLTVL.

This chain uses TRBV7-3 with TRBJ1-2; TRBD1 aligns across 9 bases. Trimming cost V 2 bases and J 8 bases; bases outside gene matches: 12. This CDR3 region has 16 residues. Germline values: CDR1 SGHTA, CDR2 FQGTGA. The CDR3 region is CASSLEPGQGFSGYTF. The CDR3 DNA follows: TGTGCCAGCAGCTTAGAGCCGGGACAGGGTTTTTCGGGCTACACCTTC.

There are a few counts of this clone. The V gene is TRBV19, the J gene TRBJ1-5; TRBD1 is a possible D gene (5 bases). Germline V gene data show CDR1 as LNHDA and CDR2 as SQIVND (reference sequence). The CDR3 has 15 amino acids. The V end was cut by 7 bases, the J end by 1 base, with 14 bases between. The chain's CDR3 is CASIRFGGSNQPQHF. The CDR3 region has the DNA TGTGCCAGTATCCGATTCGGGGGGAGCAATCAGCCCCAGCATTTT.

V gene TRBV6-6 combines with J gene TRBJ1-5; 9 nucleotides align to TRBD1. V gave up 6 bases and J gave up 5 bases; unmatched junction bases: 8. CDR3 length: 15 amino acids. Looked up from germline, CDR1 is MNHNY and CDR2 is SVGAGI (reference sequence). DNA for the CDR3: TGTGCCAGCAGCCTCCGGGACAGGGTACATCAGCCCCAGCATTTT. The encoded protein is CASSLRDRVHQPQHF.

This chain joins TRBV7-9 and TRBJ2-3; D tentatively reads TRBD1 or TRBD2 (6 bases each). Germline CDR1 SEHNR, CDR2 FQNEAQ (reference sequence). V gave up 1 base and J gave up 6 bases, with 11 bases separating them. The CDR3 length is 14 residues. CDR3 in amino acids: CASSLVGGPDTQYF. In DNA, the CDR3 is TGTGCCAGCAGCTTAGTAGGGGGGCCCGATACGCAGTATTTT.

The genes are TRBV6-1 and TRBJ2-7, with D perhaps TRBD2 (6 bases). Germline lookup yields CDR1 MNHNS and CDR2 SASEGT. With 6 bases removed from V and 2 bases from J, the gap between germline ends came to 11 bases. The CDR3 has 13 amino acids. The CDR3 region has the DNA TGTGCCAGCAGGAACCGGGGGACCTACGAGCAGTACTTC. Its protein product is CASRNRGTYEQYF.

V is TRBV15 and J is TRBJ1-3; TRBD1 aligns across 8 bases. Germline CDR1 reads LNHNV; CDR2 reads YYDKDF (reference sequence). The CDR3 totals 14 residues. Germline trimming cut 8 bases from V and 1 base from J; bases unmatched to any gene: 4. Here the CDR3 DNA reads TGTGCCACCCGGACAGGGCTTTCTGGAAACACCATATATTTT. It encodes CATRTGLSGNTIYF.

The V gene is TRBV14, the J gene TRBJ2-7; no reliable D call. CDR1 SGHDN and CDR2 FVKESK come from the germline V gene. V gave up 4 bases and J gave up 0 bases, with 13 bases separating them. The CDR3 length is 15 residues. CDR3 protein: CASSRPGSVSYEQYF. CDR3 DNA sequence: TGTGCCAGCAGCCGGCCGGGCAGCGTCTCCTACGAGCAGTACTTC.

The chain couples TRBV5-5 to TRBJ1-5; D not certain. The CDR3 contains 14 residues. Looked up from germline, CDR1 is SGHKS and CDR2 is YYEKEE (reference sequence). V lost 3 bases and J 5 bases, leaving 12 bases between the germline ends. In DNA, the CDR3 is TGTGCCAGCAGCTCCGTCGGAGGGTATCAGCCCCAGCATTTT. It yields the protein CASSSVGGYQPQHF.

The V call is TRBV29-1, the J call TRBJ2-3, with D perhaps TRBD2 (5 bases). Per the germline V gene, CDR1 is SQVTM and CDR2 is ANQGSEA. Trimming pared 3 bases from V and 0 bases from J, leaving 13 bases between. The CDR3 has 15 residues. CDR3 sequence (DNA): TGCAGCGTTGATGGGAGCGTTGGAAGCACAGATACGCAGTATTTT. The encoded protein is CSVDGSVGSTDTQYF.

Only one count was recorded for this clone. The chain uses TRBV6-5 and TRBJ2-5; D possibly corresponds to TRBD1 (6 bases). The last part of the DNA fits TRBJ2-7 better; the J call may be wrong. CDR1 MNHEY and CDR2 SVGAGI come from the germline V gene. The CDR3 consists of 13 residues. CDR3 amino acids: CASRPSGQGEQYF. CDR3 coding DNA: TGTGCCAGCAGACCCTCGGGACAAGGCGAGCAGTACTTC.

This chain joins TRBV10-3 and TRBJ2-7, with D tentatively TRBD2 (7 bases). Germline CDR1 is ENHRY and CDR2 is SYGVKD. The V and J ends lost 11 bases and 7 bases respectively, with 15 bases between them. This CDR3 region has 11 residues. The CDR3 loop reads CAAGEAGEQYF. The CDR3 DNA reads as TGTGCCGCAGGGGAAGCGGGGGAGCAGTACTTC.

V and J are TRBV6-5 and TRBJ1-1; D might be TRBD1 (6 bases). This CDR3 has 15 amino acids. V shed 3 bases and J shed 4 bases, with 15 bases lying between them. Germline V CDR1 and CDR2: MNHEY, SVGAGI. The CDR3 sequence: CASSYQGQLGTEAFF. The CDR3 nucleotides are TGTGCCAGCAGTTATCAGGGGCAACTCGGCACTGAAGCTTTCTTT.

V usage is TRBV19 and J usage is TRBJ1-1, with a possible D match to TRBD1 (5 bases). The CDR3 consists of 13 residues. Germline V lookup: CDR1 LNHDA, CDR2 SQIVND (reference sequence). Trimming shortened V by 0 bases and J by 9 bases, and 11 bases separated the two germline ends. The CDR3 here is CASSIDDRDQAFF. The DNA for the CDR3 is TGTGCCAGTAGTATAGACGATCGGGACCAAGCTTTCTTT.

The table lists this clone with a count of one. The rearrangement links TRBV2 to TRBJ2-3, with a weak D call TRBD2 (5 bases). V lost 2 bases, J lost 5 bases, and 11 bases lay in between. CDR3 length: 14 amino acids. The germline CDR1 and CDR2 sequences are SNHLY and FYNNEI. The CDR3: CASSELEVGDTQYF. The CDR3 nucleotides read TGTGCCAGCAGTGAACTGGAGGTCGGAGATACGCAGTATTTT.